This TCR beta chain came from a study of beta chain features in type 1 diabetes. Study-level findings and limits: Shorter TCRB CDR3s, moderately but significantly so, marked every one of the four CD4+ subsets in Type 1 diabetes patients.

The sequenced template was cDNA made from the entire isolated RNA. Assay: immunoSEQ multiplex PCR; the TCRdb copy retains only in-frame clones and omits some. The sample shows 400,000 or so clones, over 10% of them seen only once. Comments on this clone: What it binds is unknown.

CDR3 length: 16 amino acids. Per germline, CDR1 SGHRS and CDR2 YFSETQ. Trimming shortened V by 1 base and J by 0 bases, and 12 bases separated the two germline ends. V is TRBV5-1 and J is TRBJ2-3; tentative D call: TRBD2 (5 bases). Sample: naive CD4+ T cells from blood. The TCR sequence derives from a woman aged 18-30 years with type 1 diabetes. For the CDR3, the DNA is TGCGCCAGCAGCTTGATGGTAGCGACTAGCACAGATACGCAGTATTTT. The encoded protein is CASSLMVATSTDTQYF.